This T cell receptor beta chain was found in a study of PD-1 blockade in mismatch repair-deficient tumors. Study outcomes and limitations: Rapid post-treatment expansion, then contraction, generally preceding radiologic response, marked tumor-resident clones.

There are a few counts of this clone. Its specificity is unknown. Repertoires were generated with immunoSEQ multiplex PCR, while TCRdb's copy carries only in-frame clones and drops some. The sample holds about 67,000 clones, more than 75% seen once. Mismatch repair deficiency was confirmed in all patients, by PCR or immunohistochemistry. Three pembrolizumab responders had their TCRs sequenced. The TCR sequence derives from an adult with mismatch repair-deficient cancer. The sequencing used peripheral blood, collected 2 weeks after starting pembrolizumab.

Written as DNA, the CDR3 is TGTGCCAGCAGCTTCCCTCCGAACACTGAAGCTTTCTTT. It codes for CASSFPPNTEAFF. This sequence joins TRBV11-3 and TRBJ1-1, with D unresolved. CDR3 length: 13 amino acids. V lost 3 bases and J 1 base, leaving 6 bases between the germline ends. The V gene's germline CDR1 is SGHNT and CDR2 YENEEA.